These 8 T cell receptor beta chains share one sample of origin, sequenced in a study of cytomegalovirus exposure and HLA in healthy donors. Assay: immunoSEQ multiplex PCR; the TCRdb copy retains only in-frame clones and omits some. Of roughly 100,000 clones in the sample, roughly 85% were seen once. The specimen sequenced was PBMCs. The source of these receptors is a man aged 18 to 30 in good health and CMV-seropositive.

This clone was counted ten times or more. This chain joins TRBV5-1 and TRBJ2-3, with 11 bases lining up with TRBD2. Unmatched junction bases numbered 6, after V lost 1 base and J lost 2 bases. The CDR3 spans 17 residues. Per germline, CDR1 SGHRS and CDR2 YFSETQ. The CDR3 nucleotides read TGCGCCAGCAGCTTGCATAGCGGGAGGGCTCTCACAGATACGCAGTATTTT. The encoded protein is CASSLHSGRALTDTQYF.

This chain joins TRBV30 and TRBJ2-7; D possibly corresponds to TRBD2 (7 bases). Germline V gene lookup returns CDR1 GTSNPN and CDR2 SVGIG (reference sequence). Trimming removed 4 bases from V and 2 bases from J, with 15 bases in between. There are 14 residues in the CDR3. The CDR3 nucleotides are TGTGCCTGGAAGGGGGGGGACACCCCCTACGAGCAGTACTTC. It yields the protein CAWKGGDTPYEQYF.

The chain is built from TRBV28 and TRBJ1-1, with D uncertain. The CDR3 is 12 amino acids. The germline gives CDR1 MDHEN, CDR2 SYDVKM. Between the trimmed V and J ends, which lost 3 bases and 7 bases, there was a span of 9 bases. The CDR3 sequence: CASSFGRDEAFF. DNA for the CDR3: TGTGCCAGCAGTTTCGGACGGGATGAAGCTTTCTTT. Full variable domain (outside the CDR3, taken from reference TRBV28 and TRBJ1-1): DVKVTQSSRYLVKRTGEKVFLECVQDMDHENMFWYRQDPGLGLRLIYFSYDVKMKEKGDIPEGYSVSREKKERFSLILESASTNQTSMYLCASSFGRDEAFFGQGTRLTVV.

The chain employs TRBV29-1 and TRBJ1-2; D is possibly TRBD1 (6 bases). The length of the CDR3 is 13 residues. Germline values: CDR1 SQVTM, CDR2 ANQGSEA. V was trimmed by 5 bases and J by 8 bases, leaving 18 bases between them. For the CDR3, the DNA is TGCAGCGTTACCGCCGGGGGGCCGGAAGGCTACACCTTC. Translating gives CSVTAGGPEGYTF. The whole variable domain, remainder taken from reference TRBV29-1 and TRBJ1-2, is SAVISQKPSRDICQRGTSLTIQCQVDSQVTMMFWYRQQPGQSLTLIATANQGSEATYESGFVIDKFPISRPNLTFSTLTVSNMSPEDSSIYLCSVTAGGPEGYTFGSGTRLTVV.

The chain uses TRBV2 and TRBJ2-7; 8 bases are a match to TRBD2. Per germline, CDR1 SNHLY and CDR2 FYNNEI. Trimming cost V 7 bases and J 7 bases; bases outside gene matches: 6. CDR3 length equals 12 residues. CDR3 nucleotides: TGTGCCAGCACGGGGACTAGGAGGGAGCAGTACTTC. The encoded protein is CASTGTRREQYF.

The rearrangement uses TRBV28 and TRBJ2-2, with 8 bases aligning to TRBD2. In germline, CDR1 is MDHEN, CDR2 SYDVKM. This CDR3 spans 19 amino acids. Trimming removed 6 bases from V and 7 bases from J; junction bases left unmatched: 22. The chain's CDR3 is CASSPLFPPNAGGVGELFF. The DNA of the CDR3 is TGTGCCAGCAGCCCACTTTTTCCTCCGAACGCGGGGGGCGTCGGGGAGCTGTTTTTT.

This chain joins TRBV6-5 and TRBJ2-7, with D possibly matching TRBD2 (6 bases). Trimming removed 2 bases at V and 2 bases at J, with 7 bases between. The CDR3 length is 13 residues. Germline V gene data show CDR1 as MNHEY and CDR2 as SVGAGI. The CDR3 bases are TGTGCCAGCAGTTACAGGGAGGCCTACGAGCAGTACTTC. As protein: CASSYREAYEQYF.

V usage is TRBV2 and J usage is TRBJ2-1, with D perhaps TRBD1 (6 bases). Germline CDR1 is SNHLY and CDR2 is FYNNEI. Trimming pared 5 bases from V and 6 bases from J, leaving 11 bases between. The CDR3 length is 13 residues. In nucleotides, the CDR3 is TGTGCCAGCAGTACCGCCAGGGGCAATGAGCAGTTCTTC. This sequence encodes CASSTARGNEQFF.